A single sample is the source of the 2 T cell receptor beta chains below, sequenced in a study of T cells in Graves' hyperthyroidism and ophthalmopathy. RNA transcripts yielded amplified TCR beta CDR3 regions. Primed by the HTBI set, a first-round RT-PCR was run on the TCR CDR3. TCRdb redid the calling of the multiplex PCR reads with MiXCR, one entry per CDR3 protein. The sample holds around 200,000 distinct CDR3 sequences, around 18% seen once. The sequencing input was blood. The receptors here all came from a middle-aged man with Graves' hyperthyroidism.

The V and J genes are TRBV10-3 and TRBJ1-4; D uncertain. The CDR3 has 13 amino acids. Germline CDR1 ENHRY, CDR2 SYGVKD. V was cut by 4 bases and J by 7 bases, with 10 bases left in between. The CDR3 spells CAISVDPGEKLFF. In DNA, the CDR3 is TGTGCCATCAGTGTCGACCCGGGTGAAAAACTGTTTTTT.

The rearrangement uses TRBV3-1 and TRBJ1-3, with D unresolved. The germline V gene has CDR1 LGHDT and CDR2 YNNKEL (reference sequence). V was shortened by 8 bases and J by 6 bases, with 14 bases between the two germline ends. The CDR3 runs 13 residues. The CDR3 bases are TGTGCCAGCGCCCGGGGTGGAGAAAACACCATATATTTT. It translates to CASARGGENTIYF.